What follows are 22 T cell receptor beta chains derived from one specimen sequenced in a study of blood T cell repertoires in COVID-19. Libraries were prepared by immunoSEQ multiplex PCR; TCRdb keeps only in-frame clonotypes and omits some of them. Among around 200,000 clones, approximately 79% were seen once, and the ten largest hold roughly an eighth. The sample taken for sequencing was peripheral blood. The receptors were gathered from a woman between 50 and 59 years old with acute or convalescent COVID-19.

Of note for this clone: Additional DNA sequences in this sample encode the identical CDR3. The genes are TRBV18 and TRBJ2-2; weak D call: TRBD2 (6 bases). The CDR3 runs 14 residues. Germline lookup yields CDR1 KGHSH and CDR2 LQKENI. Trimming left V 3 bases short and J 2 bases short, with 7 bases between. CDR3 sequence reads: CASSPGLNTGELFF. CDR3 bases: TGTGCCAGCTCACCGGGACTTAACACCGGGGAGCTGTTTTTT.

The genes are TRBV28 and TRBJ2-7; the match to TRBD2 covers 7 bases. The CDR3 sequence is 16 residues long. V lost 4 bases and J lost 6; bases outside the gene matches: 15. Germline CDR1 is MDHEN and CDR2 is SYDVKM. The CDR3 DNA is TGTGCCAGCAGTTCAAATGGGGGGGTGTCCCTTAGCGAGCAGTACTTC. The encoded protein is CASSSNGGVSLSEQYF.

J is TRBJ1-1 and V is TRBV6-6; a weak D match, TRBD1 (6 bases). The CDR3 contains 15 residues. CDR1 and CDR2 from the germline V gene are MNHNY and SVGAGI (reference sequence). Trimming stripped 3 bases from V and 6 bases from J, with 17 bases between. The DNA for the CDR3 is TGTGCCAGCAGTTATGGGGGACACCGAACCCCTGAAGCTTTCTTT. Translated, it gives CASSYGGHRTPEAFF.

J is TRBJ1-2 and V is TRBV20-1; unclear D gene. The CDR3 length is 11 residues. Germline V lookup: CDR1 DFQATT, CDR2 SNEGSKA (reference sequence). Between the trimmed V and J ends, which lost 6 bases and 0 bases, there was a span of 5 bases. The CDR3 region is CSADTNYGYTF. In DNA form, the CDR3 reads TGCAGTGCCGACACTAACTATGGCTACACCTTC.

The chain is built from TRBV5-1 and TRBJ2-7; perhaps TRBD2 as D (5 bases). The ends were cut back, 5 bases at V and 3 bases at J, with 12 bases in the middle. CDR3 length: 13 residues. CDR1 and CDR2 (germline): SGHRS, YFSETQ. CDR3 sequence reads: CASSLGEGYEQYF. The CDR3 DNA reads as TGCGCCAGCAGTCTTGGTGAGGGCTACGAGCAGTACTTC.

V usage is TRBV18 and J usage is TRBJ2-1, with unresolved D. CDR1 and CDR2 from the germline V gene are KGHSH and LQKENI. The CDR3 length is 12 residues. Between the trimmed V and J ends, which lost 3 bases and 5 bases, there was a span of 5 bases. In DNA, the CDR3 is TGTGCCAGCTCACCGTTAAACAATGAGCAGTTCTTC. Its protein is CASSPLNNEQFF.

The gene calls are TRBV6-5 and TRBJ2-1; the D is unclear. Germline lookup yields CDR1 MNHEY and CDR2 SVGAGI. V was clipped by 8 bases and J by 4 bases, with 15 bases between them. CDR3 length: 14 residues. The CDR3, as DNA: TGTGCCAGCTTTTCGAGCGTATCTTACAATGAGCAGTTCTTC. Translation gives CASFSSVSYNEQFF.

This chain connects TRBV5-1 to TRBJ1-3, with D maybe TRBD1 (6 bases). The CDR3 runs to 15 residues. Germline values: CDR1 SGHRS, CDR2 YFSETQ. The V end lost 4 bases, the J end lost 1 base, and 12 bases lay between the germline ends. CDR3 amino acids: CASSLGTISGNTIYF. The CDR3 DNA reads TGCGCCAGCAGCCTCGGGACAATTTCTGGAAACACCATATATTTT. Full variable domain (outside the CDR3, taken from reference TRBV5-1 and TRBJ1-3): KAGVTQTPRYLIKTRGQQVTLSCSPISGHRSVSWYQQTPGQGLQFLFEYFSETQRNKGNFPGRFSGRQFSNSRSEMNVSTLELGDSALYLCASSLGTISGNTIYFGEGSWLTVV.

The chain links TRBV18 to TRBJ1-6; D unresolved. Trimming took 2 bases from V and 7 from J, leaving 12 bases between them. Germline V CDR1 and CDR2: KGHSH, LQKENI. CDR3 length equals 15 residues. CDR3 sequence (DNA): TGTGCCAGCTCACCAAGGGCGGAGCGGAATTCACCCCTCCACTTT. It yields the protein CASSPRAERNSPLHF.

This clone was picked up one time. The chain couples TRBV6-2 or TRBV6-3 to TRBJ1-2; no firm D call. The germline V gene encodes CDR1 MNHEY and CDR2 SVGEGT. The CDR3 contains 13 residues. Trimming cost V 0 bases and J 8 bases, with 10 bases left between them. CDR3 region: CASSYSGKQGYTF. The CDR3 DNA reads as TGTGCCAGCAGTTACTCCGGGAAGCAGGGCTACACCTTC.

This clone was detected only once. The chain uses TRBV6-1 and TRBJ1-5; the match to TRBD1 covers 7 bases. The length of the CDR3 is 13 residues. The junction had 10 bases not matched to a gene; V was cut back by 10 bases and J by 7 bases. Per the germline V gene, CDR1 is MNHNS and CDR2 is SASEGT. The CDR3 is CANAQGLEQPQHF. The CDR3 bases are TGTGCCAACGCACAGGGGCTTGAGCAGCCCCAGCATTTT.

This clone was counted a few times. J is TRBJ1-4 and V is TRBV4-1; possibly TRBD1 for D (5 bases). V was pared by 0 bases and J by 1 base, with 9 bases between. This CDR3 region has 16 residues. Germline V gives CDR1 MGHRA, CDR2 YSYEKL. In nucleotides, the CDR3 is TGCGCCAGCAGCCAAGATAACAGGCTAACTAATGAAAAACTGTTTTTT. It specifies CASSQDNRLTNEKLFF.

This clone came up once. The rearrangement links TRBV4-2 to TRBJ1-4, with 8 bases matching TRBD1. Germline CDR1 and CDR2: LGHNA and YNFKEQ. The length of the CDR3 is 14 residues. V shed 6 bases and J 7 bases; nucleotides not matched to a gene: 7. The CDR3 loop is CASRLTGGGEKLFF. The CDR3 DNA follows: TGTGCCAGCAGGCTAACAGGGGGGGGTGAAAAACTGTTTTTT.

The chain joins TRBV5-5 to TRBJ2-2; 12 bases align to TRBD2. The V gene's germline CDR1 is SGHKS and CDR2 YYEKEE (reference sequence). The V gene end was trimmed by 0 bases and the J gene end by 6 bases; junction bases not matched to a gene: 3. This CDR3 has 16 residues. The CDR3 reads CASSLVGTSGSGELFF. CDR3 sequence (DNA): TGTGCCAGCAGCTTGGTAGGGACTAGCGGGTCCGGGGAGCTGTTTTTT.

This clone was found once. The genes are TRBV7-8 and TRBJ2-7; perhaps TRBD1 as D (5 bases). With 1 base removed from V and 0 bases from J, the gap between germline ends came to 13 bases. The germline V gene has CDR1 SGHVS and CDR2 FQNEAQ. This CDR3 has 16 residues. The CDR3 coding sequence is TGTGCCAGCAGCTTAGAGGGGAACAGACTCTCCTACGAGCAGTACTTC. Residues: CASSLEGNRLSYEQYF.

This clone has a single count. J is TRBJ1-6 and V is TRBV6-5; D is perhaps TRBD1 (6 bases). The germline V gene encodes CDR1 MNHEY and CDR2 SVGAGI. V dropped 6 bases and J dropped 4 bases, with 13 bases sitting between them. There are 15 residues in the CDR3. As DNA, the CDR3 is TGTGCCAGCAGCCCAGGACAGACTTATAATTCACCCCTCCACTTT. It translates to CASSPGQTYNSPLHF.

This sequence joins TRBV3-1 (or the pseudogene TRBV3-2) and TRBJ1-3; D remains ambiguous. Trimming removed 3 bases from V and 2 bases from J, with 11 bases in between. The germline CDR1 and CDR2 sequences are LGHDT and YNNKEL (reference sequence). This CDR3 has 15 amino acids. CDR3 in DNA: TGTGCCAGCAGCCAGGGAGCGCAAGCTGGAAACACCATATATTTT. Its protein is CASSQGAQAGNTIYF.

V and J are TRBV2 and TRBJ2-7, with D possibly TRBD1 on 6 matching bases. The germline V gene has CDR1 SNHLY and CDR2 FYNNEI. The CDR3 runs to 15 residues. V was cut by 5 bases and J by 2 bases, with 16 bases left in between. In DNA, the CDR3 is TGTGCCAGCAGTAAGCAGGGGTTGGGGCCCTACGAGCAGTACTTC. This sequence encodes CASSKQGLGPYEQYF.

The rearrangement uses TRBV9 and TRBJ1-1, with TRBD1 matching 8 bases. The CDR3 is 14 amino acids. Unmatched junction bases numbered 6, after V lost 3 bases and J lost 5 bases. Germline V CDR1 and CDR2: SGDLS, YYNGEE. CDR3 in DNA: TGTGCCAGCAGCGCGACGGGACAGGTAACTGAAGCTTTCTTT. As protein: CASSATGQVTEAFF. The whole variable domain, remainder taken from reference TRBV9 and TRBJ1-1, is DSGVTQTPKHLITATGQRVTLRCSPRSGDLSVYWYQQSLDQGLQFLIQYYNGEERAKGNILERFSAQQFPDLHSELNLSSLELGDSALYFCASSATGQVTEAFFGQGTRLTVV.

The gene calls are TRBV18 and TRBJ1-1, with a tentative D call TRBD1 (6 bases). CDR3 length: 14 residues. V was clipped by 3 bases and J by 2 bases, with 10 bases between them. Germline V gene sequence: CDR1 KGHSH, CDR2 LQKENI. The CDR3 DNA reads TGTGCCAGCTCACCCCGACAGGCCAACACTGAAGCTTTCTTT. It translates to CASSPRQANTEAFF.

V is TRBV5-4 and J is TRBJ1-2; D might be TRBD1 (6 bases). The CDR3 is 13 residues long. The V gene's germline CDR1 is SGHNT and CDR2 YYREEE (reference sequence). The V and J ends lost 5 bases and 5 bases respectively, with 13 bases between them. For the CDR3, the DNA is TGTGCCAGCAGTACGGACAGTCGATATGGCTACACCTTC. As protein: CASSTDSRYGYTF.

This CDR3 reads CASSIWWTGTSGANVLTF. DNA for the CDR3: TGTGCCAGTAGCATTTGGTGGACAGGGACGTCTGGGGCCAACGTCCTGACTTTC. The rearrangement links TRBV19 to TRBJ2-6, with 8 bases lining up with TRBD1. The V and J ends lost 6 bases and 1 base, in that order; junction bases with no gene match: 11. In germline, CDR1 is LNHDA, CDR2 SQIVND (reference sequence). The CDR3 contains 18 residues.